This T cell receptor beta chain was recovered during a study of vaccination effects on CD4 cells after COVID-19. General study findings and limits: Nearly all vaccine-induced clones in healthy recipients recognized only SARS-CoV-2.

Details on this clone: What it binds is unknown.

Before sequencing, viral peptide pools were used by the ViraFEST assay to expand antigen-specific CD4+ T cells. Culture proceeded for approximately nine days, and CD4+ T cells were then isolated. Vaccinated participants had no history of SARS-CoV-2 infection and tested negative for nucleocapsid antibodies. Cultures used about 2 million PBMC per well, 9 to 10 IU/ml IL-2 and approximately 10 ug/ml peptides. The V end was cut by 4 bases, the J end by 0 bases, with 9 bases between. CDR1 and CDR2 from the germline V gene are SGHRS and YFSETQ. The CDR3 runs to 14 residues. Libraries were prepared by immunoSEQ multiplex PCR; TCRdb keeps only in-frame clonotypes and omits some of them. The sample yields 50,000 to 60,000 clones, roughly 76% seen once.

The J gene is TRBJ2-3, the V gene TRBV5-1; D not certain. The sequence was obtained from a human donor who received a COVID-19 vaccine. The sample in question was CD4+ T cells from PBMCs cultured with SARS-CoV-2 spike peptides, obtained before COVID-19 vaccination. As DNA, the CDR3 is TGCGCCAGCAGCCTACGTTCTAGCACAGATACGCAGTATTTT. Amino acids: CASSLRSSTDTQYF.